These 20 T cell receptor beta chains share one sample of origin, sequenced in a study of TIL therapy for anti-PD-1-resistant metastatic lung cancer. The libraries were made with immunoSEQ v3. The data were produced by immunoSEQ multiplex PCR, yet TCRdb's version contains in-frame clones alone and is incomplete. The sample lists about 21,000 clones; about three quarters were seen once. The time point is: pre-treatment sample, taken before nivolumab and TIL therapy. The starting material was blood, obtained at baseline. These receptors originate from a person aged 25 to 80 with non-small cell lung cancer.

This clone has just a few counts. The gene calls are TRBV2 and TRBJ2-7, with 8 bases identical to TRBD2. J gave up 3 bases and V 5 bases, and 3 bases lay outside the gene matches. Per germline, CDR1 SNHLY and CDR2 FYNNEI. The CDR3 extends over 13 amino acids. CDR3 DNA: TGTGCCAGCAGTACAGGGACTAGCTACGAGCAGTACGTC. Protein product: CASSTGTSYEQYV.

The CDR3 region is CASSSGLGVSYEQYF. CDR3 sequence (DNA): TGTGCCAGCAGCTCGGGACTAGGCGTTTCCTACGAGCAGTACTTC. V usage is TRBV11-3 and J usage is TRBJ2-7; 8 bases are a match to TRBD2. This CDR3 region has 15 residues. The trim removed 4 bases at V and 1 base at J, leaving 6 bases unmatched. CDR1 SGHNT and CDR2 YENEEA come from the germline V gene.

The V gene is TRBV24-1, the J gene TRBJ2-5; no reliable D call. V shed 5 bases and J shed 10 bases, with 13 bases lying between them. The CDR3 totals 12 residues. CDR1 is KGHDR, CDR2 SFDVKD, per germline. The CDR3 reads CATSAPNRDQYF. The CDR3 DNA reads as TGTGCCACCAGTGCCCCCAACCGAGACCAGTACTTC.

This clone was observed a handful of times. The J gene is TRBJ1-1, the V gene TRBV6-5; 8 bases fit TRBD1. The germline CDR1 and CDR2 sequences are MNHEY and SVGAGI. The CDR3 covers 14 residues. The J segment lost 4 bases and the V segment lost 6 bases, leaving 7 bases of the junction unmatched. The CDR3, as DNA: TGTGCCAGCAGCATTGGACAGGGATCCACTGAAGCTTTCTTT. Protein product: CASSIGQGSTEAFF.

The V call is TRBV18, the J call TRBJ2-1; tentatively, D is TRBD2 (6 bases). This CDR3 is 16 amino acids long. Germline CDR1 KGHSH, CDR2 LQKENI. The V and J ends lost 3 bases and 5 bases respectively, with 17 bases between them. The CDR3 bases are TGTGCCAGCTCACCTCGGGGGACTCCGACCCACAATGAGCAGTTCTTC. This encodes CASSPRGTPTHNEQFF.

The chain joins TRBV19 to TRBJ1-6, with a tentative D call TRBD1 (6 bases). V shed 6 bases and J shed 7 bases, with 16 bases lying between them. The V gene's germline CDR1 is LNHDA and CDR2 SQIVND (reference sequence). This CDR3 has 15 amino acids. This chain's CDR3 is CASRIMGQGNSPLHF. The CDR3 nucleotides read TGTGCCAGTAGAATTATGGGCCAGGGGAATTCACCCCTCCACTTT. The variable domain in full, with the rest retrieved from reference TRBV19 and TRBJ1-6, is DGGITQSPKYLFRKEGQNVTLSCEQNLNHDAMYWYRQDPGQGLRLIYYSQIVNDFQKGDIAEGYSVSREKKESFPLTVTSAQKNPTAFYLCASRIMGQGNSPLHFGNGTRLTVT.

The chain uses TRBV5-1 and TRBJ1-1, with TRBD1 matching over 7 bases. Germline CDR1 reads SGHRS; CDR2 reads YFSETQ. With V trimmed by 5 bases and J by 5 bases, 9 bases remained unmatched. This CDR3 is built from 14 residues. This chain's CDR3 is CASRPDRAGTEAFF. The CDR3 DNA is TGCGCCAGCAGACCTGACAGGGCGGGTACTGAAGCTTTCTTT.

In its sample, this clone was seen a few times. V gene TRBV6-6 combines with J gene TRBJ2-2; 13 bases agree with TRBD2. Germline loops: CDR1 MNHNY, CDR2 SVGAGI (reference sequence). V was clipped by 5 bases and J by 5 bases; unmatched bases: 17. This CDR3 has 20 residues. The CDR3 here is CASSPDMTTGLAGSTGELFF. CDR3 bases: TGTGCCAGCAGTCCCGATATGACTACGGGACTAGCGGGATCGACCGGGGAGCTGTTTTTT.

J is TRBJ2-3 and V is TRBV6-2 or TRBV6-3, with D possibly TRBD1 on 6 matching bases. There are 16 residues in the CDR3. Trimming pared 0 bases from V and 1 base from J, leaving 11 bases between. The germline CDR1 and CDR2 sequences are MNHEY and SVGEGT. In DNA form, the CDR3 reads TGTGCCAGCAGTTACTCGGGACACCCTGGCACAGATACGCAGTATTTT. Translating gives CASSYSGHPGTDTQYF.

The DNA of the CDR3 is TGTGCCAGCAGCCAGGACCCACCGGGCGGCTACACCTTC. It specifies CASSQDPPGGYTF. The chain carries TRBV5-4 and TRBJ1-2; no reliable D call. Germline V gene data show CDR1 as SGHNT and CDR2 as YYREEE (reference sequence). V was clipped by 4 bases and J by 8 bases, with 15 bases between them. CDR3 length: 13 residues. Together with reference TRBV5-4 and TRBJ1-2, the CDR3 gives the full variable domain: ETGVTQSPTHLIKTRGQQVTLRCSSQSGHNTVSWYQQALGQGPQFIFQYYREEENGRGNFPPRFSGLQFPNYSSELNVNALELDDSALYLCASSQDPPGGYTFGSGTRLTVV.

CDR3 nucleotides: TGTGCCAGCAGCTTGACCGACTTATCCCGCTCTGGGGCCAACGTCCTGACTTTC. It codes for CASSLTDLSRSGANVLTF. The chain employs TRBV7-9 and TRBJ2-6, with D unclear. Trimming took off 3 bases at V and 0 bases at J, with 15 bases between the two ends. From germline, CDR1 is SEHNR and CDR2 FQNEAQ (reference sequence). The CDR3 totals 18 residues.

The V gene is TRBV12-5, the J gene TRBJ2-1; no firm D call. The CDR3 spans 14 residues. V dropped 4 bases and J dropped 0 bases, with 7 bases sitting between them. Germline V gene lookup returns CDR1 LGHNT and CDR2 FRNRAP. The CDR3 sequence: CASGSRTSYNEQFF. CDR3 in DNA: TGTGCTAGTGGTTCTCGTACCTCCTACAATGAGCAGTTCTTC.

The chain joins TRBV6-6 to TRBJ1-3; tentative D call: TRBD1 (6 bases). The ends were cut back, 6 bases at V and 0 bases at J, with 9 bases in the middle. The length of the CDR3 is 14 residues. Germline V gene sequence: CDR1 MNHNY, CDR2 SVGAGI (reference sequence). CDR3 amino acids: CASSRGNSGNTIYF. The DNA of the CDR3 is TGTGCCAGCAGCAGGGGCAACTCTGGAAACACCATATATTTT.

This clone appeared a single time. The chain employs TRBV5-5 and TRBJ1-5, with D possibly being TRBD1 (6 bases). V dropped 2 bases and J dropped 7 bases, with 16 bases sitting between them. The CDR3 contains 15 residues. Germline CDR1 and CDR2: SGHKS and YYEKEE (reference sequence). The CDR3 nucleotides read TGTGCCAGCAGCTTCTTGACAGGACCGGAACAGCCCCAGCATTTT. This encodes CASSFLTGPEQPQHF.

The CDR3 is CASSPGPTGRHTGELFF. DNA for the CDR3: TGCGCCAGCAGCCCGGGCCCGACGGGCAGACACACCGGGGAGCTGTTTTTT. J is TRBJ2-2 and V is TRBV4-1; D not certain. The V and J ends lost 4 bases and 3 bases respectively, with 18 bases between them. The germline gives CDR1 MGHRA, CDR2 YSYEKL. The CDR3 is 17 amino acids.

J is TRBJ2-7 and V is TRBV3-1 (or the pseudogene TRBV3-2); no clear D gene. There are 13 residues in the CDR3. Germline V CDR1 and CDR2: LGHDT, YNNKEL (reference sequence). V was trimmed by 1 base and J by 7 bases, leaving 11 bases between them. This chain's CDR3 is CASSQGTIREQYF. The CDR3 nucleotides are TGTGCCAGCAGCCAAGGTACTATACGAGAGCAGTACTTC.

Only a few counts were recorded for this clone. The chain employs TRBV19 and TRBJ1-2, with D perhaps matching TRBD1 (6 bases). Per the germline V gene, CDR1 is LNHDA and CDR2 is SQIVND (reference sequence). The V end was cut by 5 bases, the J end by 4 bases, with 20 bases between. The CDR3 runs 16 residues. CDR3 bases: TGTGCCAGTAGTTCCCGGGACACTCAACGCTTCTATGGCTACACCTTC. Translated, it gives CASSSRDTQRFYGYTF.

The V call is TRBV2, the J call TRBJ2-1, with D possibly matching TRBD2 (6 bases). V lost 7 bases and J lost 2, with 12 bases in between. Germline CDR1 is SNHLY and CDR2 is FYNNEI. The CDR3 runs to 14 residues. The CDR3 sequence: CASTRGRPYNEQFF. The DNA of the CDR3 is TGTGCCAGCACCCGTGGGAGGCCCTACAATGAGCAGTTCTTC. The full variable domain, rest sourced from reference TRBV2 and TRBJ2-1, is EPEVTQTPSHQVTQMGQEVILRCVPISNHLYFYWYRQILGQKVEFLVSFYNNEISEKSEIFDDQFSVERPDGSNFTLKIRSTKLEDSAMYFCASTRGRPYNEQFFGPGTRLTVL.

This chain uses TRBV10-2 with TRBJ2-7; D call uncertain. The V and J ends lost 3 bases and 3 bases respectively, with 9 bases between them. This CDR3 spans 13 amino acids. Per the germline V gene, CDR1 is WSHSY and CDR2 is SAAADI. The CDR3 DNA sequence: TGCGCCAGCAGTGACCCCGGCAGCTACGAGCAGTACTTC. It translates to CASSDPGSYEQYF.

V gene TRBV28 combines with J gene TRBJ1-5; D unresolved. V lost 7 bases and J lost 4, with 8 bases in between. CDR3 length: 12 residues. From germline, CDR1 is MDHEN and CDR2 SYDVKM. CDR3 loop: CASKDLNQPQHF. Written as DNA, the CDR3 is TGTGCCAGCAAGGATCTTAATCAGCCCCAGCATTTT.